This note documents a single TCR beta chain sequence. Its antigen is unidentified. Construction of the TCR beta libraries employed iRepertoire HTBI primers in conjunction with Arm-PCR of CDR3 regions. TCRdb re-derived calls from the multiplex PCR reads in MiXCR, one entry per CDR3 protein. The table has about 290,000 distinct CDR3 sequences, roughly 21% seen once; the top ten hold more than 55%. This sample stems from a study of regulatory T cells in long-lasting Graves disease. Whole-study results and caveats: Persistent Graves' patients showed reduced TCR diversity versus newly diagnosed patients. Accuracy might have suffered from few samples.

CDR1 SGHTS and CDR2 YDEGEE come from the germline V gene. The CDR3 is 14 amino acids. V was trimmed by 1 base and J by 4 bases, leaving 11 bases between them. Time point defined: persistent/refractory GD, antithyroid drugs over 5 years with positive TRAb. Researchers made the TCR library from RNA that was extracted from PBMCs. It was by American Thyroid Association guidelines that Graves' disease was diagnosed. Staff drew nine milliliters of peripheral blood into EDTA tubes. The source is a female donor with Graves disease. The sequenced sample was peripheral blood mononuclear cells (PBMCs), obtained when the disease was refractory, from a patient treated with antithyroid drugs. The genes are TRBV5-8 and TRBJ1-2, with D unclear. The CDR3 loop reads CASSLSEPGYGYTF. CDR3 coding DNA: TGTGCCAGCAGCTTGTCGGAGCCAGGCTATGGCTACACCTTC.